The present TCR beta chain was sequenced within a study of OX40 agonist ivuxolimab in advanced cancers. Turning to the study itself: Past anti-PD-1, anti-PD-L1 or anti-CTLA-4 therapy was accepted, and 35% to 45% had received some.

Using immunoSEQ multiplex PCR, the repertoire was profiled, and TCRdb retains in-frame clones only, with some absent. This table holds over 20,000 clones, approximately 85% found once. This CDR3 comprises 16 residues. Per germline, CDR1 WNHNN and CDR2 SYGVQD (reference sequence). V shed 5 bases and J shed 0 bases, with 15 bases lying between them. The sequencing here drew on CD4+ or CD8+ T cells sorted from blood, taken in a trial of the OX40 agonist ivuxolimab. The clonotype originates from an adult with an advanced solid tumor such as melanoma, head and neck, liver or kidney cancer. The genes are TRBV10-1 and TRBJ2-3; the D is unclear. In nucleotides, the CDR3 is TGCGCCAGCAGTTCGCATGCTACCACTAGCACAGATACGCAGTATTTT. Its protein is CASSSHATTSTDTQYF.